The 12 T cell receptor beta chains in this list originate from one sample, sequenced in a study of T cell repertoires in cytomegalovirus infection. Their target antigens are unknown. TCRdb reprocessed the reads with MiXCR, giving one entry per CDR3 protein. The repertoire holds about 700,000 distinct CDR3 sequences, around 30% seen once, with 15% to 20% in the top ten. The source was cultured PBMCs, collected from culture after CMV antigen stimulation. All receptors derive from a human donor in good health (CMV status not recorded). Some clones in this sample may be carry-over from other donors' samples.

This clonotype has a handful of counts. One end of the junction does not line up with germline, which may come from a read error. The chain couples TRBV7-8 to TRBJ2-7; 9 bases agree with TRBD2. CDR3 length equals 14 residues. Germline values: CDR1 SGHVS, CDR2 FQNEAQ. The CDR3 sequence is CASSHSGSSHEQYF. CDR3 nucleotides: TGTGCCAGCAGTCATAGCGGGAGCTCCCACGAGCAGTACTTC.

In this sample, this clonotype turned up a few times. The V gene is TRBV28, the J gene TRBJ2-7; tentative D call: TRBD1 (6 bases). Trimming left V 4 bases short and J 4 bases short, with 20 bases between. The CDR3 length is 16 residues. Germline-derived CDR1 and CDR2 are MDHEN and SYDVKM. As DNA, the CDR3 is TGTGCCAGCAGTTCCTACAGGGTTACTGGTGCGTACGAGCAGTACTTC. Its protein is CASSSYRVTGAYEQYF.

The CDR3 loop is CASSPRQGAWAQYF. CDR3 sequence (DNA): TGTGCCAGCAGCCCCCGACAGGGGGCTTGGGCCCAGTACTTC. The chain uses TRBV7-2 and TRBJ2-5; 10 bases match TRBD1. The CDR3 runs to 14 residues. The trim removed 5 bases at V and 9 bases at J, leaving 9 bases unmatched. Looked up from germline, CDR1 is SGHTA and CDR2 is FQGNSA.

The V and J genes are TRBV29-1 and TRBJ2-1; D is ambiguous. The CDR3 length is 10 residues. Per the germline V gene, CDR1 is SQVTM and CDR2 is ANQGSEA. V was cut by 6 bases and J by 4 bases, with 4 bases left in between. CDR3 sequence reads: CSVRYNEQFF. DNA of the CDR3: TGCAGCGTCAGATACAATGAGCAGTTCTTC.

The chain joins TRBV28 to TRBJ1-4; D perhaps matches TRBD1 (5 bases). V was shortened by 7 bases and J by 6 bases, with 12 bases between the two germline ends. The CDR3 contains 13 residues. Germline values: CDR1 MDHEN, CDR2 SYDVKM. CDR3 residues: CASKVGGDEKLFF. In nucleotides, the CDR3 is TGTGCCAGCAAGGTCGGGGGGGATGAAAAACTGTTTTTT.

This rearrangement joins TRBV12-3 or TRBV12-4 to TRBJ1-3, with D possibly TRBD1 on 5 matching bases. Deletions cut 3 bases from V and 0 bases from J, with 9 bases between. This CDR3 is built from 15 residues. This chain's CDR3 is CASSFWGVSGNTIYF. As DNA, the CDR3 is TGTGCCAGCAGTTTTTGGGGGGTCTCTGGAAACACCATATATTTT.

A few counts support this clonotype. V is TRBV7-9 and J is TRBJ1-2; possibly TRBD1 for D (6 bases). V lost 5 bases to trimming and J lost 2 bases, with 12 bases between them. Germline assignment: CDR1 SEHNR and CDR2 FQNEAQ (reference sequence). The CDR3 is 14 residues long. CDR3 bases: TGTGCCAGCAGCCCGGGGGCAGAAAACTATGGCTACACCTTC. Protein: CASSPGAENYGYTF.

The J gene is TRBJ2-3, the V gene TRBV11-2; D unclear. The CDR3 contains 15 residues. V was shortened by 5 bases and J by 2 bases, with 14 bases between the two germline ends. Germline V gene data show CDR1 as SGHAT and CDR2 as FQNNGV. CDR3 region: CASSPDPRPTDTQYF. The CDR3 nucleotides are TGTGCCAGCAGCCCGGACCCCCGCCCCACAGATACGCAGTATTTT.

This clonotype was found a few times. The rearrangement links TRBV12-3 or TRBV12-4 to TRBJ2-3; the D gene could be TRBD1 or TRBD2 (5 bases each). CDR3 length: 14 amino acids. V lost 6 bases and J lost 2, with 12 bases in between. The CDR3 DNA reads TGTGCCAGCAGGCCGGGACCTAACACAGATACGCAGTATTTT. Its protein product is CASRPGPNTDTQYF.

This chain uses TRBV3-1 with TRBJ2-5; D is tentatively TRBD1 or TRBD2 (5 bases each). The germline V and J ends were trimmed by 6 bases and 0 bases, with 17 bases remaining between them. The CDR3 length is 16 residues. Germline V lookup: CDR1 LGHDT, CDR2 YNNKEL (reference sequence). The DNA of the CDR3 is TGTGCCAGCAGTCCCACAGTATGGGGGTACCAAGAGACCCAGTACTTC. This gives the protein CASSPTVWGYQETQYF.

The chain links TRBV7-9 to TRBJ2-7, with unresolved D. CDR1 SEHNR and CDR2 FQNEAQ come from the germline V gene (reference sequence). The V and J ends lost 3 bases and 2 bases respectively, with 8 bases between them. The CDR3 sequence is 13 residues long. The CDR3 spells CASSFSIPYEQYF. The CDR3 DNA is TGTGCCAGCAGCTTCTCGATCCCCTACGAGCAGTACTTC.

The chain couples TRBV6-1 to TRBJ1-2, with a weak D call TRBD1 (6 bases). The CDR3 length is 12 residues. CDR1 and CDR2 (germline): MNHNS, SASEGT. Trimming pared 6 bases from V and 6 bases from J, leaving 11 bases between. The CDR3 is CASRDSSNGYTF. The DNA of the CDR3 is TGTGCCAGCAGGGACAGCTCTAATGGCTACACCTTC.